The following is a T cell receptor beta chain sequence with its context. The antigen is unknown. This CDR3 is 14 amino acids long. Germline values: CDR1 SGDLS, CDR2 YYNGEE. Trimming took 0 bases from V and 1 from J, leaving 8 bases between them. Naive, central memory, regulatory and stem cell-like memory cells within the CD4+ compartment were sorted using CD45RO/CCR7/CD25/CD127/CD95/CD27. Expressed TCRB transcripts were sequenced after all isolated RNA was converted to cDNA. TCRdb's copy holds only in-frame clones and misses some; the assay was immunoSEQ multiplex PCR. The sample lists over 600,000 clones; 9.5% to 15% were seen once. This sample is part of a study of beta chain features in type 1 diabetes. Study observations and caveats: Significant though moderate, a shortening of TCRB CDR3s appeared in all four CD4+ subsets of Type 1 diabetes patients.

The sample comprised naive CD4+ T cells from blood. The sequence came from a man aged 30 to 45 with type 1 diabetes. The V call is TRBV9, the J call TRBJ2-7; D remains unclear. CDR3 nucleotides: TGTGCCAGCAGCGTAGGACTTTTGTCCTACGAGCAGTACTTC. Protein: CASSVGLLSYEQYF.